This TCR beta chain was profiled in a study of T cell responses to AZD1222 COVID-19 vaccine. Study background: Combined were second doses at about 4 or about 12 weeks.

This CDR3 has 15 residues. Germline assignment: CDR1 ENHRY and CDR2 SYGVKD. V was trimmed by 4 bases and J by 1 base, leaving 10 bases between them. TCRdb keeps only in-frame clones here, not all; method: immunoSEQ multiplex PCR. This sample has some 140,000 clones, with under 95% found just once. A note on this clone: The antigen is not known.

Whole-study results and caveats: Recipients of two AZD1222 doses showed rising Spike-specific TCR breadth and depth.

This specimen was peripheral blood, taken on day 0 of AZD1222 vaccination. The chain employs TRBV10-3 and TRBJ2-2, with D maybe TRBD1 (5 bases). The TCR sequence derives from an adult in good health. CDR3 DNA sequence: TGTGCCATCAGTGTGGTAGGGGAGAACACCGGGGAGCTGTTTTTT. Residues: CAISVVGENTGELFF.